This T cell receptor (beta chain) was sequenced in a study of response to subunit inactivated influenza vaccine. General observations from the study: The authors suggested that every seasonal influenza vaccination recruits few new T cells.

For this clonotype: Its antigen is as yet unknown.

TCRdb fed the RT-PCR reads into MiXCR, producing one record per CDR3 protein. This sample has approximately 700,000 distinct CDR3 sequences, with approximately 15% found just once. The CDR3 contains 16 residues. CDR1 and CDR2 from the germline V gene are MDHEN and SYDVKM. Deletions cut 3 bases from V and 8 bases from J, with 22 bases between. The clonotype was recovered from a man in his fifties who received an inactivated influenza vaccine. This sample comprised PBMCs from blood, obtained approximately 15 days before vaccination. This chain connects TRBV28 to TRBJ2-5; D might be TRBD2 (7 bases). CDR3 amino acids: CASSFASGGRGGTQYF. The CDR3 nucleotides read TGTGCCAGCAGTTTTGCATCGGGCGGGAGAGGGGGAACCCAGTACTTC. The complete variable domain, with remaining parts taken from reference TRBV28 and TRBJ2-5, reads DVKVTQSSRYLVKRTGEKVFLECVQDMDHENMFWYRQDPGLGLRLIYFSYDVKMKEKGDIPEGYSVSREKKERFSLILESASTNQTSMYLCASSFASGGRGGTQYFGPGTRLLVL.